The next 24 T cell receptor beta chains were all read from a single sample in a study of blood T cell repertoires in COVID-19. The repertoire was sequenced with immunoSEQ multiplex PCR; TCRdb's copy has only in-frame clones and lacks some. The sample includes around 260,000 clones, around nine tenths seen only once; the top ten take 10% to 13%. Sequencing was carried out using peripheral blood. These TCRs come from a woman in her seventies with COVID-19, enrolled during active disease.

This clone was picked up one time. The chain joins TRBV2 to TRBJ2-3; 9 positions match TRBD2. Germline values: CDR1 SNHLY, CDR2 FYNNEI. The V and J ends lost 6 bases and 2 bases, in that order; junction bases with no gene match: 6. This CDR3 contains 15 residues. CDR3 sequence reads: CASRSLAGSTDTQYF. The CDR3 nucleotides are TGTGCCAGCAGATCCCTAGCGGGATCCACAGATACGCAGTATTTT.

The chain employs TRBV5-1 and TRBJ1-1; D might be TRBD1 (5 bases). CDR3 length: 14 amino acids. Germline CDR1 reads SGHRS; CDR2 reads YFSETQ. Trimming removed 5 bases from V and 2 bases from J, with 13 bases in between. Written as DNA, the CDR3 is TGCGCCAGCAGTGTAACAGGAGAAAACACTGAAGCTTTCTTT. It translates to CASSVTGENTEAFF.

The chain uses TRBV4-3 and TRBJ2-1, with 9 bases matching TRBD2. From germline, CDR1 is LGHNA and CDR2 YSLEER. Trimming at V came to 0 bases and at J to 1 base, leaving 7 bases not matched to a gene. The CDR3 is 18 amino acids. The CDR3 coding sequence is TGCGCCAGCAGCCAAGATTTTAGCGGGAGTCAGTCCTACAATGAGCAGTTCTTC. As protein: CASSQDFSGSQSYNEQFF.

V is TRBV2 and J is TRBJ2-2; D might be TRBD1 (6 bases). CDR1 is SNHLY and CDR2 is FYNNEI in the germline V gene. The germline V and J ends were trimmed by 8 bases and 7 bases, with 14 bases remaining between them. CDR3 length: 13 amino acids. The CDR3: CASGKGVSGELFF. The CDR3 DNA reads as TGTGCCAGCGGGAAGGGGGTGAGCGGGGAGCTGTTTTTT.

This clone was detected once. The CDR3 region has the DNA TGTGCCAGCTCAGGGACTATGCCTGCAGATACGCAGTATTTT. Translating it yields CASSGTMPADTQYF. V is TRBV18 and J is TRBJ2-3, with 7 bases that match TRBD2. Germline trimming cut 5 bases from V and 4 bases from J; bases unmatched to any gene: 6. The germline V gene encodes CDR1 KGHSH and CDR2 LQKENI. The CDR3 length is 14 residues.

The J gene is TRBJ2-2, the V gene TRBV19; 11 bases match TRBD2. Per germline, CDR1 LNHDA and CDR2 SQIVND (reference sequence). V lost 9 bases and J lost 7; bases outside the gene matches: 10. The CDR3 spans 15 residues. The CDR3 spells CARRQLAGDVGELFF. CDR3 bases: TGTGCCAGAAGGCAACTAGCGGGAGATGTCGGGGAGCTGTTTTTT.

CDR3 nucleotide sequence: TGTGCCTGGAGCGCCGACGGAGGAGGCAATCAGCCCCAGCATTTT. It encodes CAWSADGGGNQPQHF. This chain connects TRBV30 to TRBJ1-5; D is unclear. The V end was cut by 3 bases, the J end by 2 bases, with 14 bases between. Germline lookup yields CDR1 GTSNPN and CDR2 SVGIG (reference sequence). The CDR3 consists of 15 residues.

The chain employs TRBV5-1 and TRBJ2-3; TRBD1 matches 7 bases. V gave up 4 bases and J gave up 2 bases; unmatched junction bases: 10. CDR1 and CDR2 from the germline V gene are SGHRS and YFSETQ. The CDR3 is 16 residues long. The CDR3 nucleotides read TGCGCCAGCAGCGGTAACCCGGGACAGTTCACAGATACGCAGTATTTT. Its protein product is CASSGNPGQFTDTQYF.

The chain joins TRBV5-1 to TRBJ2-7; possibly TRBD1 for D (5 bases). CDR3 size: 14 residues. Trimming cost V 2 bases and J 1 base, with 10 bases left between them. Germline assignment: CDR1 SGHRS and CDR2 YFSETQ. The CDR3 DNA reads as TGCGCCAGCAGCTTCGGTGGGGCTTCCTACGAGCAGTACTTC. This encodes CASSFGGASYEQYF. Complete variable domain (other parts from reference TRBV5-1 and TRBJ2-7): KAGVTQTPRYLIKTRGQQVTLSCSPISGHRSVSWYQQTPGQGLQFLFEYFSETQRNKGNFPGRFSGRQFSNSRSEMNVSTLELGDSALYLCASSFGGASYEQYFGPGTRLTVT.

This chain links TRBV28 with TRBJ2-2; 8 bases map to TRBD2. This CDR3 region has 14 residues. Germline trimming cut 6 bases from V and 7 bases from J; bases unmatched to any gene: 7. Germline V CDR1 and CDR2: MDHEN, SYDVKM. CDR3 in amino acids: CASRRTSRGGELFF. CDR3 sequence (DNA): TGTGCCAGCAGACGGACTAGCAGAGGCGGGGAGCTGTTTTTT.

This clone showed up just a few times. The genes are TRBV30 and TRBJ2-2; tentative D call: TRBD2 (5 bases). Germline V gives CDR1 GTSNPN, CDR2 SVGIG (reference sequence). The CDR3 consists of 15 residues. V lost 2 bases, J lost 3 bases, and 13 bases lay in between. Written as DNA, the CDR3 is TGTGCCTGGAGTCCCTGGGCCGGGGACACCGGGGAGCTGTTTTTT. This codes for CAWSPWAGDTGELFF.

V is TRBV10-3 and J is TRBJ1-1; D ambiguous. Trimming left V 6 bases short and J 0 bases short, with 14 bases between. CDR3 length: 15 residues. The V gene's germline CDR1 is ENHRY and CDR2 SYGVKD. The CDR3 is CAIRQRGDLNTEAFF. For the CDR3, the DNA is TGTGCCATCAGGCAGCGCGGGGATTTGAACACTGAAGCTTTCTTT.

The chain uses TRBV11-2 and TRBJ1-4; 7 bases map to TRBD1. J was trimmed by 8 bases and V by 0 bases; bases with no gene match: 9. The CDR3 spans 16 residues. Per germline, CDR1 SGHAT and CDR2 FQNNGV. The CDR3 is CASSLDRPGGNEKLFF. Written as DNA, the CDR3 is TGTGCCAGCAGCTTAGATCGCCCAGGGGGTAACGAAAAACTGTTTTTT.

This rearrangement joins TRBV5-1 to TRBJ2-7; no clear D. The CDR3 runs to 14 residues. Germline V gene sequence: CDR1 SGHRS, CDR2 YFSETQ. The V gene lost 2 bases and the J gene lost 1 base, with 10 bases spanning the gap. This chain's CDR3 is CASSLREISYEQYF. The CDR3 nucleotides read TGCGCCAGCAGCTTACGTGAGATTTCCTACGAGCAGTACTTC.

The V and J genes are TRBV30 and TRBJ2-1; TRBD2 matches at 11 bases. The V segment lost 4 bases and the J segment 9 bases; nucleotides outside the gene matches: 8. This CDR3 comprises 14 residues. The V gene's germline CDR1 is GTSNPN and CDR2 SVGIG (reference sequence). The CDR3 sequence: CAWNIAGGVTEQFF. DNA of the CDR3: TGTGCCTGGAATATAGCGGGAGGGGTAACTGAGCAGTTCTTC.

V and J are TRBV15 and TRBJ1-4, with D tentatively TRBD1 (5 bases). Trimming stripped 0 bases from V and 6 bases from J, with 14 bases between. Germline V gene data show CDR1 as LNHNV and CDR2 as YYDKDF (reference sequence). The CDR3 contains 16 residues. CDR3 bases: TGTGCCACCAGCAGAGATAAGCCAGGGTCGGATGAAAAACTGTTTTTT. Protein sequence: CATSRDKPGSDEKLFF.

The CDR3 reads CATSRERQGIGEKLFF. The CDR3 DNA follows: TGTGCCACCAGCAGAGAAAGACAGGGGATAGGGGAAAAACTGTTTTTT. J is TRBJ1-4 and V is TRBV15; 8 nucleotides agree with TRBD1. V trimming: 0 bases; J trimming: 8 bases; junction bases outside the gene matches: 8. This CDR3 comprises 16 residues. The V gene's germline CDR1 is LNHNV and CDR2 YYDKDF (reference sequence).

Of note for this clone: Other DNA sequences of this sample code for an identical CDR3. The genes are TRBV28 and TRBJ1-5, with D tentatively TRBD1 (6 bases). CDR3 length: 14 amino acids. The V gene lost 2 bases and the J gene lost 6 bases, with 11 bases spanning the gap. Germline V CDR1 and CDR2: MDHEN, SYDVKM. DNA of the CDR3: TGTGCCAGCAGTTTAGGGCAGGGGTCTCAGCCCCAGCATTTT. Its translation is CASSLGQGSQPQHF.

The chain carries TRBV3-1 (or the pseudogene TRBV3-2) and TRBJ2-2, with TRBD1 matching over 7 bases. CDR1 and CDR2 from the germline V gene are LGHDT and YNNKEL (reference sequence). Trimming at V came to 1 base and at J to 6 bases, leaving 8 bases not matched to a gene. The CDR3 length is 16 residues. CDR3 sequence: CASSQAGGGTPGELFF. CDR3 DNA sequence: TGTGCCAGCAGCCAAGCAGGGGGTGGTACGCCCGGGGAGCTGTTTTTT.

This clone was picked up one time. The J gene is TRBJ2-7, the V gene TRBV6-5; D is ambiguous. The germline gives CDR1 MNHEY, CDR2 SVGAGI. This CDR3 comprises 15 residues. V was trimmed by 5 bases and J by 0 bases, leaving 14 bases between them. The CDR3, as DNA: TGTGCCAGCAGTCGACAAAACAAACCCTCCTACGAGCAGTACTTC. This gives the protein CASSRQNKPSYEQYF.

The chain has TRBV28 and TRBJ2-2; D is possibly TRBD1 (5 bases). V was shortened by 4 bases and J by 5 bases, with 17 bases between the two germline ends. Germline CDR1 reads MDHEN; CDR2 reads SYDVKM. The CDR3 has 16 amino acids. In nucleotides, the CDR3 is TGTGCCAGCAGTTCCACCTCAGGGTATTGGACCGGGGAGCTGTTTTTT. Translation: CASSSTSGYWTGELFF.

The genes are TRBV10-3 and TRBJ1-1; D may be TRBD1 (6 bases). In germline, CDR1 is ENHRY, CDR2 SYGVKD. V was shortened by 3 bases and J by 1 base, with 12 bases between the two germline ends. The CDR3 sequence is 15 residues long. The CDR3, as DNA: TGTGCCATCAGTGAACGGACAGAAAGGAACACTGAAGCTTTCTTT. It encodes CAISERTERNTEAFF.

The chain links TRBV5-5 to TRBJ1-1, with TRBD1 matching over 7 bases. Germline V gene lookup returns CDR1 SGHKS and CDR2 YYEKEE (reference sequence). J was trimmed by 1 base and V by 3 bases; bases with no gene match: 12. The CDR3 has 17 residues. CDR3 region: CASSSIWTGQKNTEAFF. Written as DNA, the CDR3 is TGTGCCAGCAGCTCGATTTGGACAGGACAGAAGAACACTGAAGCTTTCTTT.

The CDR3: CASSLGSSGSSYEQYF. The DNA of the CDR3 is TGCGCCAGCAGCTTGGGGTCTAGCGGCAGCTCCTACGAGCAGTACTTC. The chain couples TRBV5-1 to TRBJ2-7; TRBD2 aligns across 7 bases. The CDR3 has 16 residues. In germline, CDR1 is SGHRS, CDR2 YFSETQ. V gave up 0 bases and J gave up 0 bases; unmatched junction bases: 6.